This T cell receptor (beta chain) stems from a study of metastatic and nonmetastatic thyroid tumors. Study-wide context: Across peripheral blood and tumor or nodule tissue samples taken from malignant and benign thyroid patients, the repertoires were compared with one another. Points from the study as a whole: For both blood and tumor, malignant thyroid tumors reportedly showed significantly higher TCR beta diversity than benign nodules did.

Each patient went into thyroid surgery without having received any treatment. Original processing notes: What underpinned the distant-metastasis classifier for papillary thyroid cancer was the set of CDR3 differences across clinicopathological groups. MiXCR re-clonotyped the PCR reads for TCRdb. In this record, the V and J calls reflect TCRdb's handling and not the investigators' own analysis. The sample lists approximately 84,000 clones; about 15% were seen once. Germline V CDR1 and CDR2: MDHEN, SYDVKM. The length of the CDR3 is 15 residues. The germline V and J ends were trimmed by 9 bases and 1 base, with 15 bases remaining between them. In the case of this clone: Its specificity is not known. This may come from a read error, since a much larger clone is one base off.

Sequencing was performed on blood. The clonotype was recovered from a female donor with papillary thyroid cancer or a benign thyroid nodule (not recorded which). Some clones in this sample may be carry-over from other donors' samples. V gene TRBV28 combines with J gene TRBJ2-2, with D unresolved. CDR3 residues: CARTRATMNTGELFF. The CDR3 DNA is TGTGCCAGGACCCGGGCCACGATGAACACCGGGGAGCTGTTTTTT.